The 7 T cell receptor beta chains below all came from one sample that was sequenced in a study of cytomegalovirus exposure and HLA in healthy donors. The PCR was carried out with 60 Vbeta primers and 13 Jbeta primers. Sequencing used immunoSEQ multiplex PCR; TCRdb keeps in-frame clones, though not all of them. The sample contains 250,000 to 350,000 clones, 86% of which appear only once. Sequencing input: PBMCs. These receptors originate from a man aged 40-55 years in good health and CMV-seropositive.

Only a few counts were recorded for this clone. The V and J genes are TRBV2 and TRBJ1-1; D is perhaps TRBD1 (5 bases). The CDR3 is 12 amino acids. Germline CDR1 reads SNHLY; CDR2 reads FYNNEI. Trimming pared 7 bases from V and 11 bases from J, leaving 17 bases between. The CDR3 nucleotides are TGTGCCAGCACCGGGACTGTAGGTGAGGCTTTCTTT. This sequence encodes CASTGTVGEAFF.

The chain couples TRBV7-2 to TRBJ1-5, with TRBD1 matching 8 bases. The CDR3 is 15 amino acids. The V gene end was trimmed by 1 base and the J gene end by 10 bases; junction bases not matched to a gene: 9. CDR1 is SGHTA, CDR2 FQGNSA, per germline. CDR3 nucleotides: TGTGCCAGCAGCTTAGAAGGGACAGGCAATCGTCCCCAGCATTTT. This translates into CASSLEGTGNRPQHF.

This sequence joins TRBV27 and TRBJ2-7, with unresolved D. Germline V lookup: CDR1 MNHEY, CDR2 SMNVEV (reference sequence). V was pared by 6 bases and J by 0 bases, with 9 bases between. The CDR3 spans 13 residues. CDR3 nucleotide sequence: TGTGCCAGCAGCACGAGGCCCTCCTACGAGCAGTACTTC. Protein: CASSTRPSYEQYF.

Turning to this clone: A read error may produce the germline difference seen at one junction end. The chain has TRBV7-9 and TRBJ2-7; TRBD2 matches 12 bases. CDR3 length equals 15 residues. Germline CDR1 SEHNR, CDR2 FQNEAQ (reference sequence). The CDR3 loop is CASSLAGLAGYEQYF. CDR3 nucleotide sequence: TGTGCCAGCAGCCTAGCGGGACTAGCGGGCTACGAGCAGTACTTC.

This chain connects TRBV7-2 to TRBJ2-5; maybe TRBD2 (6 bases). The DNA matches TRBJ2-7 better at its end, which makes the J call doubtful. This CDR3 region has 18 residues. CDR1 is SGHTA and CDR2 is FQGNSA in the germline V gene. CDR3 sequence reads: CASSLEARGAIGSYEQYF. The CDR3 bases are TGTGCCAGCAGCTTAGAGGCTCGCGGGGCGATTGGATCCTACGAGCAGTACTTC.

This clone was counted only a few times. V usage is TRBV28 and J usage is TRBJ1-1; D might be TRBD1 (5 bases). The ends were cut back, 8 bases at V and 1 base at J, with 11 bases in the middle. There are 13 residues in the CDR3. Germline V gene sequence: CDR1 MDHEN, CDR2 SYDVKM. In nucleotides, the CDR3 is TGTGCCAGCTCCCCAGGGCCGAACACTGAAGCTTTCTTT. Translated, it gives CASSPGPNTEAFF.

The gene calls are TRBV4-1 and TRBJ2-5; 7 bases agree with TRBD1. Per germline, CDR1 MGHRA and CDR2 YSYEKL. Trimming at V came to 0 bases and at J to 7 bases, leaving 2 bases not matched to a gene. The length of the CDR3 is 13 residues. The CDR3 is CASSQERGRTQYF. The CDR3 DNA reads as TGCGCCAGCAGCCAAGAAAGGGGGCGGACCCAGTACTTC.